This entry features one T cell receptor beta chain sequence. Its antigen is not identified. From the germline J gene comes the end of the CDR3, since the read stops 3 residues before it. This sample stems from a study of T cells in women clearing cervical HPV infection. Study-wide background: Cases: HPV16-related CIN3 or worse on histology, a couple of invasive cancers.

General observations from the study: Cases and controls were distinguished at AUC around 0.87 by richness and V genes.

Profiled with immunoSEQ multiplex PCR; TCRdb holds only in-frame clones, not every one. Its listing shows some 39,000 clones. CDR1 is MDHEN and CDR2 is SYDVKM in the germline V gene. Trimming took off 7 bases at V and 7 bases at J, with 22 bases between the two ends. The CDR3 is made up of 15 amino acids. This clonotype originated in a woman aged 18-69 years with a cervical HPV16 infection that either progressed to CIN3+ or cleared (not recorded which). The gene calls are TRBV28 and TRBJ1-2, with a weak D call TRBD1 (6 bases). Sequenced: blood buffy coat. This chain's CDR3 is CASIRGDILGGGYTF. The DNA read from the CDR3 is TGTGCCAGCATAAGGGGAGACATTTTAGGGGGTGGC.